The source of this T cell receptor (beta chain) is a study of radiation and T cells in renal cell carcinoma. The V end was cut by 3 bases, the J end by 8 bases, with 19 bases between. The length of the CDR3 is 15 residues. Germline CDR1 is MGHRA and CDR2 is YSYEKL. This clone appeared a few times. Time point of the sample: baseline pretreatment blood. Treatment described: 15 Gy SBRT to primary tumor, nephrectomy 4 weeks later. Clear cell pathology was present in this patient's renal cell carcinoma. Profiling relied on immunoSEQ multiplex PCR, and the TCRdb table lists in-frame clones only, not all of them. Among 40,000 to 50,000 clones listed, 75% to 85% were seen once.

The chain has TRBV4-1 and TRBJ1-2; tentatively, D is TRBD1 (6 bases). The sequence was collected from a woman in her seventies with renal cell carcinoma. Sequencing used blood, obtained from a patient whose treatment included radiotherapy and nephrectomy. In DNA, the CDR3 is TGCGCCAGCAGCCACCAAATCCCGGGACACCGAGGCTACACCTTC. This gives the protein CASSHQIPGHRGYTF.